One sample yielded the 11 T cell receptor beta chains listed below, sequenced in a study of blood T cell repertoires in COVID-19. Method: immunoSEQ multiplex PCR; TCRdb's copy keeps in-frame clones and lacks some. The sample carries roughly 160,000 clones, less than 90% recorded once. Sequencing was performed on PBMCs or T cells enriched from blood (not recorded which). The receptors were sampled from a woman aged 45-59 years who had recovered from COVID-19.

Concerning this clone: Mismatch with germline at one junction end may stem from a read error. The J gene is TRBJ2-7, the V gene TRBV7-7; D gene ambiguous. In germline, CDR1 is SSHAT, CDR2 FNYEAQ (reference sequence). This CDR3 has 12 amino acids. Written as DNA, the CDR3 is TGTGCTAGCAGCTTAGTACGGTACGAGCAGTACTTC. Protein sequence: CASSLVRYEQYF.

V is TRBV28 and J is TRBJ1-5; TRBD1 matches at 11 bases. The germline V gene encodes CDR1 MDHEN and CDR2 SYDVKM. This CDR3 has 15 amino acids. J was trimmed by 7 bases and V by 6 bases; bases with no gene match: 8. The CDR3 sequence is CASSHGQGAWQPQHF. CDR3 nucleotides: TGTGCCAGCAGCCACGGACAGGGGGCTTGGCAGCCCCAGCATTTT.

The CDR3 DNA reads TGTGCCAGCAGCCTAAAGGGCTGGGGAGTTGCCTACGAGCAGTACTTC. Its translation: CASSLKGWGVAYEQYF. The genes are TRBV7-2 and TRBJ2-7; perhaps TRBD2 as D (5 bases). The CDR3 totals 16 residues. Trimming stripped 5 bases from V and 2 bases from J, with 19 bases between. The germline V gene has CDR1 SGHTA and CDR2 FQGNSA.

The chain employs TRBV28 and TRBJ2-7, with D perhaps matching TRBD2 (5 bases). Looked up from germline, CDR1 is MDHEN and CDR2 is SYDVKM. CDR3 length: 13 amino acids. V gave up 6 bases and J gave up 8 bases, with 17 bases separating them. The CDR3 DNA is TGTGCCAGCAGACCCCCCGGGGTCCAACAGCAGTACTTC. Residues: CASRPPGVQQQYF.

The count of this clone is one. The chain combines TRBV9 with TRBJ2-1, with 9 nucleotides matching TRBD1. The germline V gene has CDR1 SGDLS and CDR2 YYNGEE. V lost 0 bases, J lost 5 bases, and 3 bases stayed unmatched. The CDR3 is made up of 15 amino acids. Here the CDR3 DNA reads TGTGCCAGCAGCGTAGCGGGACAGGGTAACAATGAGCAGTTCTTC. This codes for CASSVAGQGNNEQFF.

V is TRBV5-8 and J is TRBJ2-5; 12 nucleotides agree with TRBD2. The trim removed 0 bases at V and 5 bases at J, leaving 8 bases unmatched. Germline values: CDR1 SGHTS, CDR2 YDEGEE. CDR3 length: 17 amino acids. Here the CDR3 reads CASSLATTSGSTETQYF. CDR3 nucleotides: TGTGCCAGCAGCTTGGCCACGACTAGCGGGAGCACGGAGACCCAGTACTTC.

This chain connects TRBV27 to TRBJ2-2; D might be TRBD1 (6 bases). This CDR3 is 16 amino acids long. The germline gives CDR1 MNHEY, CDR2 SMNVEV (reference sequence). V lost 5 bases and J 5 bases, leaving 18 bases between the germline ends. The chain's CDR3 is CASSPAGAVGTGELFF. In DNA form, the CDR3 reads TGTGCCAGCAGTCCGGCAGGGGCAGTAGGGACCGGGGAGCTGTTTTTT.

This clone occurred once. The chain is built from TRBV7-9 and TRBJ2-5, with TRBD1 matching over 10 bases. The trim removed 4 bases at V and 5 bases at J, leaving 7 bases unmatched. Germline V gives CDR1 SEHNR, CDR2 FQNEAQ (reference sequence). The CDR3 spans 15 residues. In nucleotides, the CDR3 is TGTGCCAGCAGCTCGGGACAGGGGAGGACGGAGACCCAGTACTTC. Translating gives CASSSGQGRTETQYF.

The chain recombines TRBV19 with TRBJ1-5; maybe TRBD1 (5 bases). The CDR3 runs 13 residues. V lost 5 bases and J lost 5, with 10 bases in between. Germline CDR1 LNHDA, CDR2 SQIVND (reference sequence). The CDR3 coding sequence is TGTGCCAGTAGTCCAGGGTACTATCAGCCCCAGCATTTT. This encodes CASSPGYYQPQHF.

The rearrangement joins TRBV6-6 to TRBJ2-1, with 9 bases that match TRBD1. After removal of 4 bases from V and 6 bases from J, the junction contained 7 bases not matched to a gene. The CDR3 runs to 15 residues. CDR1 MNHNY and CDR2 SVGAGI come from the germline V gene (reference sequence). CDR3 loop: CASSFPTGGGNEQFF. The CDR3 DNA follows: TGTGCCAGCAGTTTCCCGACAGGGGGGGGCAATGAGCAGTTCTTC.

The chain combines TRBV24-1 with TRBJ2-7; weak D call: TRBD2 (5 bases). Deletions cut 3 bases from V and 8 bases from J, with 13 bases between. CDR3 length equals 13 residues. Germline V gene data show CDR1 as KGHDR and CDR2 as SFDVKD. CDR3 in amino acids: CATSDTNGVQQYF. DNA for the CDR3: TGTGCCACCAGTGATACGAACGGGGTTCAGCAGTACTTC.